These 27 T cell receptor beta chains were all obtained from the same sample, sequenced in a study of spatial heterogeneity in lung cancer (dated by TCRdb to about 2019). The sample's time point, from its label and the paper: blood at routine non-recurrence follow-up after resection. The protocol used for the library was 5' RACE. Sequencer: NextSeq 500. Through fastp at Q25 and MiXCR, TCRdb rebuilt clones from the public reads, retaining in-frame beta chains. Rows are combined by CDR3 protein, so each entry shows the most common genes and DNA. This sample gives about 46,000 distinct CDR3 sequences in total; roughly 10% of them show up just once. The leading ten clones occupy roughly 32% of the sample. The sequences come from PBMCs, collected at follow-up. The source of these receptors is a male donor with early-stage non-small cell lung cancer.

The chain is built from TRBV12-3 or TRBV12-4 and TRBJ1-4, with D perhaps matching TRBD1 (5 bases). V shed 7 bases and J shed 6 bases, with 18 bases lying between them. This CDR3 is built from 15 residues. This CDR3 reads CASTGTVTRYEKLFF. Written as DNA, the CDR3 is TGTGCCAGCACCGGGACCGTAACTCGCTATGAAAAACTGTTTTTT.

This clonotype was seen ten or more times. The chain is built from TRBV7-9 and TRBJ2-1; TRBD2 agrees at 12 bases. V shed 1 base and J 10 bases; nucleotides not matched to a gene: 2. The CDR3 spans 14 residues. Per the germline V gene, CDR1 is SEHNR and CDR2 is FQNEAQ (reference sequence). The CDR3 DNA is TGTGCCAGCAGCTTAGGCGGACTAGCGGGAGAGCAGTTCTTC. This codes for CASSLGGLAGEQFF.

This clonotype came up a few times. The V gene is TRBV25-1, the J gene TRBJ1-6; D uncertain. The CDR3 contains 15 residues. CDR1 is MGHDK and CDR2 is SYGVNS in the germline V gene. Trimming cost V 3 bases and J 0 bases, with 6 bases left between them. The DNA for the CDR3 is TGTGCCAGCAGTGATCAGACCTCCTATAATTCACCCCTCCACTTT. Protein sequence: CASSDQTSYNSPLHF.

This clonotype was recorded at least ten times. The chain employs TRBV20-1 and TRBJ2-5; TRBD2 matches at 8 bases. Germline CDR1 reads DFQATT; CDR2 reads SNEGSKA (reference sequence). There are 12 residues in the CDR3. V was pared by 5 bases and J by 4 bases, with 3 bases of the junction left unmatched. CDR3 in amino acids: CSAASGPETQYF. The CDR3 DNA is TGCAGTGCTGCTAGCGGGCCAGAGACCCAGTACTTC.

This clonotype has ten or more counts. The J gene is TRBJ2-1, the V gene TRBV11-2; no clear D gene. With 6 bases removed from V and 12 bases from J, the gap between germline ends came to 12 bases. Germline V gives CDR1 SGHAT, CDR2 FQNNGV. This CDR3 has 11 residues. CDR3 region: CASRDPHGQFF. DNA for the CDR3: TGTGCCAGCAGAGATCCCCACGGGCAGTTCTTC.

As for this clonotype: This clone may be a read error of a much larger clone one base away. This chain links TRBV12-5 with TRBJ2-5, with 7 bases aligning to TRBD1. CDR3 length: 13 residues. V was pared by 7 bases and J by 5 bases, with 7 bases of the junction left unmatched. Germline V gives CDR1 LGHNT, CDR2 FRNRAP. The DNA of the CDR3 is TGTGCTAGTGTCCCAAGGGACAGTGAGACCCAGTACTTC. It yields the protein CASVPRDSETQYF.

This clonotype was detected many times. The CDR3 nucleotides read TGTGCCAGCAGTTTCACAGGGGGGAACTATGGCTACACCTTC. Its translation is CASSFTGGNYGYTF. The chain joins TRBV7-2 to TRBJ1-2, with 8 bases lining up with TRBD1. The CDR3 extends over 14 amino acids. J was trimmed by 2 bases and V by 6 bases; bases with no gene match: 5. Germline CDR1 SGHTA, CDR2 FQGNSA.

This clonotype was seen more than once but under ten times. Written as DNA, the CDR3 is TGTGCCAGCAACATCCTTCAGACGTCGACTGAAGCTTTCTTT. Translation gives CASNILQTSTEAFF. The J gene is TRBJ1-1, the V gene TRBV7-9; D remains ambiguous. Trimming took off 7 bases at V and 5 bases at J, with 17 bases between the two ends. This CDR3 has 14 residues. Germline CDR1 is SEHNR and CDR2 is FQNEAQ (reference sequence).

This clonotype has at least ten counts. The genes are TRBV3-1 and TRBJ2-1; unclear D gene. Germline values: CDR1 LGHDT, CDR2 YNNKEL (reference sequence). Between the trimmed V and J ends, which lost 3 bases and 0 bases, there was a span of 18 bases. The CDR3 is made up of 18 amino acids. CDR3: CASSHAIGRGRSYNEQFF. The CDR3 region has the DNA TGTGCCAGCAGCCACGCTATCGGACGCGGCCGCTCCTACAATGAGCAGTTCTTC.

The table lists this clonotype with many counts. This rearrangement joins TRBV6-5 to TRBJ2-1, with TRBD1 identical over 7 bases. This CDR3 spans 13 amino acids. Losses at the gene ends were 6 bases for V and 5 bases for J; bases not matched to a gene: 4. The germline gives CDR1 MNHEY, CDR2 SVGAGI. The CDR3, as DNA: TGTGCCAGCAGCCTCGACAGGGACAATGAGCAGTTCTTC. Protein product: CASSLDRDNEQFF.

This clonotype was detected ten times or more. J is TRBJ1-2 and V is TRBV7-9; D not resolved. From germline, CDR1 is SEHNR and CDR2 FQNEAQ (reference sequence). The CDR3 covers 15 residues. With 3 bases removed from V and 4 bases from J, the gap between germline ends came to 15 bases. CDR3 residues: CASSFGGSLLYGYTF. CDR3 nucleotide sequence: TGTGCCAGCAGCTTTGGAGGCTCACTTCTCTATGGCTACACCTTC. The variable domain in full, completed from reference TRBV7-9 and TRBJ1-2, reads DTGVSQNPRHKITKRGQNVTFRCDPISEHNRLYWYRQTLGQGPEFLTYFQNEAQLEKSRLLSDRFSAERPKGSFSTLEIQRTEQGDSAMYLCASSFGGSLLYGYTFGSGTRLTVV.

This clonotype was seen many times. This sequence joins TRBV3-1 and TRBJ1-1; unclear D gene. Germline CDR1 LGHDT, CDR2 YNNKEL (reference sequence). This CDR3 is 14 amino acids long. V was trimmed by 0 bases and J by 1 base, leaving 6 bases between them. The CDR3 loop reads CASSQDNRNTEAFF. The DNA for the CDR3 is TGTGCCAGCAGCCAAGACAACAGGAACACTGAAGCTTTCTTT. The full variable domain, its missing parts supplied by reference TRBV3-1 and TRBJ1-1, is DTAVSQTPKYLVTQMGNDKSIKCEQNLGHDTMYWYKQDSKKFLKIMFSYNNKELIINETVPNRFSPKSPDKAHLNLHINSLELGDSAVYFCASSQDNRNTEAFFGQGTRLTVV.

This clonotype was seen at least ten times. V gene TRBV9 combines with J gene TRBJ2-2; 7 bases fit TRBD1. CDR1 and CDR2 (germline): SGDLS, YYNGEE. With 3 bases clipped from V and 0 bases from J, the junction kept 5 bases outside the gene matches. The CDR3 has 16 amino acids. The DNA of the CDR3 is TGTGCCAGCAGCGCCACAGGGGCAGCGAACACCGGGGAGCTGTTTTTT. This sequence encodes CASSATGAANTGELFF.

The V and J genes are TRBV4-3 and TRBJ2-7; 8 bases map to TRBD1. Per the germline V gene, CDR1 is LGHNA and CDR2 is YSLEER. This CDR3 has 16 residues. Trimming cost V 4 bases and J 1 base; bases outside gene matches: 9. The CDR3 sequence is CASSPRSGQGSYEQYF. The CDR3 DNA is TGCGCCAGCAGCCCCCGGTCAGGACAGGGATCCTACGAGCAGTACTTC.

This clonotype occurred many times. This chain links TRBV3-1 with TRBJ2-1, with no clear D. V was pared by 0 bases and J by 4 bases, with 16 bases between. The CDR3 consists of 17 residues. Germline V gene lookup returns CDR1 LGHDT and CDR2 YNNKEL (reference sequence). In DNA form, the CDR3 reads TGTGCCAGCAGCCAAGATTCGGCCTCGAGCTGGTACAATGAGCAGTTCTTC. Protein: CASSQDSASSWYNEQFF.

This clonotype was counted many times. CDR3 loop: CASSRSGGPNYNEQFF. The CDR3 DNA reads TGTGCCAGCAGTCGTAGCGGGGGGCCCAATTACAATGAGCAGTTCTTC. The chain carries TRBV27 and TRBJ2-1, with TRBD2 matching over 10 bases. Germline CDR1 and CDR2: MNHEY and SMNVEV (reference sequence). This CDR3 spans 16 amino acids. Trimming cost V 5 bases and J 4 bases; bases outside gene matches: 8.

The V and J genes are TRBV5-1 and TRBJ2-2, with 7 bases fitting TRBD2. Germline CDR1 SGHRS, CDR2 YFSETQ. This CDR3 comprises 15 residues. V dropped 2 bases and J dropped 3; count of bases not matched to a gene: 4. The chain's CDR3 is CASSLRLADTGELFF. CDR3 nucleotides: TGCGCCAGCAGCTTACGGCTAGCGGACACCGGGGAGCTGTTTTTT.

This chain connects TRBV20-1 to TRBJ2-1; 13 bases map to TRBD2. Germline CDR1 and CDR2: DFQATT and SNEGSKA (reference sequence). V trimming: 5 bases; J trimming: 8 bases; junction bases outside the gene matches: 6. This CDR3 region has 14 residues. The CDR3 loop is CSAQGTSGTYEQFF. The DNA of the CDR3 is TGCAGTGCTCAGGGGACTAGCGGGACCTATGAGCAGTTCTTC.

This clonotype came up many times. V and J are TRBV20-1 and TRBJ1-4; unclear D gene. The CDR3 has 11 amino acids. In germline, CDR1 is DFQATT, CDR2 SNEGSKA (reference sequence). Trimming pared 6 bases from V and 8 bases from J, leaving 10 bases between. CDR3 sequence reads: CSAKKGEKLFF. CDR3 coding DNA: TGCAGTGCCAAGAAAGGAGAAAAACTGTTTTTT.

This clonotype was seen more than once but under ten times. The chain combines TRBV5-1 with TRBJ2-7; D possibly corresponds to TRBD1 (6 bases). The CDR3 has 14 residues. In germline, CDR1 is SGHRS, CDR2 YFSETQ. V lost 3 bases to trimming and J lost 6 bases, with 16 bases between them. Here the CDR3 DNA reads TGCGCCAGCAGCTCTGGCCAGGGGACCGGCGAGCAGTACTTC. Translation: CASSSGQGTGEQYF.

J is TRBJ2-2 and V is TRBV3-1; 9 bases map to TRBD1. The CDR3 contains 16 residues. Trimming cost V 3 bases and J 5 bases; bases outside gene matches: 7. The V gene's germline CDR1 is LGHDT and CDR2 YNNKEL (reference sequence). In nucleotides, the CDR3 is TGTGCCAGCAGCCATCCGGGACAGGGCTGGACCGGGGAGCTGTTTTTT. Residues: CASSHPGQGWTGELFF.

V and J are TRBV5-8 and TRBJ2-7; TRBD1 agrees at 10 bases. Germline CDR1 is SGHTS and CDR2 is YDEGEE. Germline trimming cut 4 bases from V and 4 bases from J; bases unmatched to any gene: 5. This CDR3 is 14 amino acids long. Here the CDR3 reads CASSAGQGLYEQYF. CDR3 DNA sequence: TGTGCCAGCAGCGCGGGACAGGGGTTGTACGAGCAGTACTTC.

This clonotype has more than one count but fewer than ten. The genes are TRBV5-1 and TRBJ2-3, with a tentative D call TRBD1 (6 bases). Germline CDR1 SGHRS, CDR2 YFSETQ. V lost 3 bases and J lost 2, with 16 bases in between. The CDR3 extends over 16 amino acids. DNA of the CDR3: TGCGCCAGCAGCTACGCACGGACAGAATACACAGATACGCAGTATTTT. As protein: CASSYARTEYTDTQYF.

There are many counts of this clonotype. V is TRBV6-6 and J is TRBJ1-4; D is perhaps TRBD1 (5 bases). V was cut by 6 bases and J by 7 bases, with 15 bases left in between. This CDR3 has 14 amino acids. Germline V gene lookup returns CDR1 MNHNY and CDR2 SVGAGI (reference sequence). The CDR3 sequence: CASRERQNREKLFF. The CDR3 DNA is TGTGCCAGCAGAGAAAGACAGAACCGTGAAAAACTGTTTTTT.

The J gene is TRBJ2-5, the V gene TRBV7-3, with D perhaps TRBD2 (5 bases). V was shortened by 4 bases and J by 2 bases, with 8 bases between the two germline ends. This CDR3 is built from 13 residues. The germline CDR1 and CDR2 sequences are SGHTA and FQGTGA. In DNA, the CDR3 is TGTGCCAGCAGCTCCGGGGAACAAGAGACCCAGTACTTC. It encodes CASSSGEQETQYF.

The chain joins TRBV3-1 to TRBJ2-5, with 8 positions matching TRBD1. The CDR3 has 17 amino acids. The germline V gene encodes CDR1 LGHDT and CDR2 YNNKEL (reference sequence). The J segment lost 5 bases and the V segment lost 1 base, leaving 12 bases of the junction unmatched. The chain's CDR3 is CASSQAPYGQGAETQYF. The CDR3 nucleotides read TGTGCCAGCAGCCAAGCCCCCTACGGACAGGGCGCGGAGACCCAGTACTTC.

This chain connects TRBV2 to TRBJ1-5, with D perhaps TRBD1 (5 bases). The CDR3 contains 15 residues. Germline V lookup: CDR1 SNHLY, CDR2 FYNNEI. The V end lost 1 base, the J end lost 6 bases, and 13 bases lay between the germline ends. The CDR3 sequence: CASSEGWSGGQPQHF. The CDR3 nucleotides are TGTGCCAGCAGTGAAGGATGGAGTGGGGGTCAGCCCCAGCATTTT.